This entry lists 24 T cell receptor beta chains sequenced from one sample in a study of cytomegalovirus exposure and HLA in healthy donors. It was with 60 Vbeta and 13 Jbeta primers that the PCR ran. Some clones are missing from TCRdb's copy, which holds only in-frame ones; the method was immunoSEQ multiplex PCR. The data contain under 150,000 clones, roughly three quarters of them singletons. The sequenced sample consisted of PBMCs. The receptor set was obtained from a woman aged 60 to 75 in good health and CMV-seronegative.

The chain carries TRBV19 and TRBJ1-2; 8 nucleotides line up with TRBD1. The germline V gene has CDR1 LNHDA and CDR2 SQIVND (reference sequence). With 6 bases clipped from V and 7 bases from J, the junction kept 13 bases outside the gene matches. The CDR3 totals 15 residues. The CDR3 is CASSDQQGVYSGYTF. CDR3 in DNA: TGTGCCAGTAGCGACCAACAGGGGGTTTATAGTGGCTACACCTTC.

The genes are TRBV2 and TRBJ2-3; 8 bases map to TRBD1. Unmatched junction bases numbered 12, after V lost 6 bases and J lost 7 bases. CDR3 size: 15 residues. Per germline, CDR1 SNHLY and CDR2 FYNNEI. This chain's CDR3 is CASSTRTGLSNTQYF. For the CDR3, the DNA is TGTGCCAGCAGCACGCGGACAGGGCTCTCAAATACGCAGTATTTT.

The V gene is TRBV5-4, the J gene TRBJ1-3, with D unresolved. The CDR3 consists of 15 residues. CDR1 is SGHNT, CDR2 YYREEE, per germline (reference sequence). Trimming removed 4 bases from V and 1 base from J, with 12 bases in between. The CDR3 spells CASSTGRLSGNTIYF. The CDR3 DNA reads TGTGCCAGCAGCACGGGGAGGCTATCTGGAAACACCATATATTTT.

J is TRBJ2-1 and V is TRBV5-1, with D possibly TRBD1 on 5 matching bases. Trimming stripped 0 bases from V and 7 bases from J, with 11 bases between. Germline assignment: CDR1 SGHRS and CDR2 YFSETQ. The CDR3 has 14 residues. In nucleotides, the CDR3 is TGCGCCAGCAGCTTGGGCGCCAAGGGGAATGAGCAGTTCTTC. Translation: CASSLGAKGNEQFF.

The chain uses TRBV15 and TRBJ1-1; D ambiguous. The CDR3 contains 18 residues. CDR1 is LNHNV, CDR2 YYDKDF, per germline (reference sequence). Deletions cut 0 bases from V and 5 bases from J, with 22 bases between. This CDR3 reads CATSRESLREGWGTEAFF. DNA for the CDR3: TGTGCCACCAGCAGAGAATCCCTCCGGGAGGGATGGGGTACTGAAGCTTTCTTT. The full variable domain, its missing parts supplied by reference TRBV15 and TRBJ1-1, is DAMVIQNPRYQVTQFGKPVTLSCSQTLNHNVMYWYQQKSSQAPKLLFHYYDKDFNNEADTPDNFQSRRPNTSFCFLDIRSPGLGDTAMYLCATSRESLREGWGTEAFFGQGTRLTVV.

This chain joins TRBV5-8 and TRBJ2-5, with D possibly TRBD1 on 6 matching bases. Germline CDR1 and CDR2: SGHTS and YDEGEE. V lost 4 bases and J 5 bases, leaving 21 bases between the germline ends. This CDR3 region has 16 residues. As DNA, the CDR3 is TGTGCCAGCAGCCCATTCACAGGGACCCCCGGGGAGACCCAGTACTTC. Amino acid sequence: CASSPFTGTPGETQYF.

The chain couples TRBV6-6 to TRBJ1-1; tentatively, D is TRBD1 (6 bases). The CDR3 length is 15 residues. The V and J ends lost 5 bases and 1 base respectively, with 14 bases between them. The germline gives CDR1 MNHNY, CDR2 SVGAGI (reference sequence). CDR3 coding DNA: TGTGCCAGCAGTCTGAAGGACAGAAAGAACACTGAAGCTTTCTTT. Protein sequence: CASSLKDRKNTEAFF.

Only one count was recorded for this clone. J is TRBJ1-2 and V is TRBV14, with 7 nucleotides matching TRBD1. The germline gives CDR1 SGHDN, CDR2 FVKESK. The junction had 1 base not matched to a gene; V was cut back by 1 base and J by 5 bases. The CDR3 length is 13 residues. The CDR3 DNA reads TGTGCCAGCAGCCAAGTCAGGGGGTATGGCTACACCTTC. Residues: CASSQVRGYGYTF.

V is TRBV27 and J is TRBJ2-3, with D tentatively TRBD1 (6 bases). Trimming cost V 3 bases and J 4 bases, with 14 bases left between them. CDR1 and CDR2 from the germline V gene are MNHEY and SMNVEV (reference sequence). The CDR3 has 15 amino acids. The CDR3 here is CASSLGQGASDTQYF. The CDR3 DNA follows: TGTGCCAGCAGTTTGGGACAAGGGGCATCAGATACGCAGTATTTT.

The gene calls are TRBV18 and TRBJ2-1; tentative D call: TRBD1 (7 bases). The V and J ends lost 4 bases and 6 bases respectively, with 13 bases between them. The CDR3 totals 14 residues. CDR1 KGHSH and CDR2 LQKENI come from the germline V gene. CDR3 in DNA: TGTGCCAGCTCACGCGGACAGGAGGGCAATGAGCAGTTCTTC. This gives the protein CASSRGQEGNEQFF.

For this clone: Sequence at one end of the junction differs from germline and may be a read error. The rearrangement uses TRBV28 and TRBJ2-3, with D maybe TRBD1 (5 bases). Germline V lookup: CDR1 MDHEN, CDR2 SYDVKM. The CDR3 is made up of 11 amino acids. The CDR3 coding sequence is TGTGCTAGCAAAGGGGTAAATACGCAGTATTTT. It encodes CASKGVNTQYF.

The V call is TRBV5-5, the J call TRBJ2-3, with D tentatively TRBD2 (6 bases). CDR1 is SGHKS and CDR2 is YYEKEE in the germline V gene (reference sequence). The CDR3 spans 15 residues. Trimming left V 0 bases short and J 2 bases short, with 10 bases between. CDR3 nucleotides: TGTGCCAGCAGCTTGGGGGGACTCTACACAGATACGCAGTATTTT. It encodes CASSLGGLYTDTQYF.

A few counts support this clone. This rearrangement joins TRBV7-8 to TRBJ1-1, with 7 bases aligning to TRBD1. V lost 4 bases and J lost 1; bases outside the gene matches: 3. Germline CDR1 SGHVS, CDR2 FQNEAQ. This CDR3 is built from 14 residues. In DNA, the CDR3 is TGTGCCAGCAGCTCGACAGGGCAGAACACTGAAGCTTTCTTT. Translating gives CASSSTGQNTEAFF.

This clone was detected once. This rearrangement joins TRBV7-9 to TRBJ2-1; 15 bases are shared with TRBD2. The CDR3 is 18 residues long. Germline loops: CDR1 SEHNR, CDR2 FQNEAQ (reference sequence). V lost 3 bases, J lost 3 bases, and 6 bases stayed unmatched. CDR3 sequence: CASSLGTSGRPVYNEQFF. CDR3 nucleotide sequence: TGTGCCAGCAGCTTGGGGACTAGCGGGAGGCCCGTCTACAATGAGCAGTTCTTC. Looking up the rest from reference TRBV7-9 and TRBJ2-1 gives the full variable domain: DTGVSQNPRHKITKRGQNVTFRCDPISEHNRLYWYRQTLGQGPEFLTYFQNEAQLEKSRLLSDRFSAERPKGSFSTLEIQRTEQGDSAMYLCASSLGTSGRPVYNEQFFGPGTRLTVL.

This sequence joins TRBV5-1 and TRBJ2-7; TRBD1 might be the D (5 bases). V lost 0 bases to trimming and J lost 4 bases, with 5 bases between them. CDR3 size: 12 residues. CDR1 is SGHRS, CDR2 YFSETQ, per germline. CDR3 nucleotide sequence: TGCGCCAGCAGCTTGGGACAGTACGAGCAGTACTTC. This encodes CASSLGQYEQYF.

This chain connects TRBV19 to TRBJ1-2, with 7 nucleotides matching TRBD1. The CDR3 loop spans 14 amino acids. J was trimmed by 2 bases and V by 5 bases; bases with no gene match: 5. In germline, CDR1 is LNHDA, CDR2 SQIVND (reference sequence). This CDR3 is CASSGDSVNYGYTF. As DNA, the CDR3 is TGTGCCAGTAGTGGGGACAGTGTCAACTATGGCTACACCTTC.

V and J are TRBV7-9 and TRBJ2-3; 9 bases agree with TRBD2. Unmatched junction bases numbered 3, after V lost 3 bases and J lost 2 bases. Germline V gene lookup returns CDR1 SEHNR and CDR2 FQNEAQ (reference sequence). There are 15 residues in the CDR3. The CDR3 reads CASSLTSGFTDTQYF. Here the CDR3 DNA reads TGTGCCAGCAGCTTGACTAGCGGCTTCACAGATACGCAGTATTTT.

CDR3 region: CASSLGGVPNEKLFF. The CDR3 DNA follows: TGTGCCAGCAGCTTAGGCGGGGTTCCTAATGAAAAACTGTTTTTT. J is TRBJ1-4 and V is TRBV7-9; D is unresolved. Germline CDR1 and CDR2: SEHNR and FQNEAQ (reference sequence). This CDR3 spans 15 amino acids. V lost 1 base and J 3 bases, leaving 9 bases between the germline ends.

The chain is built from TRBV6-8 and TRBJ2-7; D is unclear. CDR1 is MNHGY, CDR2 SAAAGT, per germline. Trimming pared 0 bases from V and 6 bases from J, leaving 18 bases between. The CDR3 totals 16 residues. The CDR3 region has the DNA TGTGCCAGCAGTTACTCGATTGTTAGTCCCTCGGGCGAGCAGTACTTC. This encodes CASSYSIVSPSGEQYF.

The rearrangement joins TRBV6-1 to TRBJ2-7; tentative D call: TRBD1 (6 bases). The length of the CDR3 is 14 residues. With 5 bases removed from V and 4 bases from J, the gap between germline ends came to 15 bases. The germline V gene has CDR1 MNHNS and CDR2 SASEGT. CDR3 nucleotide sequence: TGTGCCAGCAGTACCTTCCATCAGGGGTACGAGCAGTACTTC. This gives the protein CASSTFHQGYEQYF.

The genes are TRBV2 and TRBJ2-1; 13 positions match TRBD2. The CDR3 is 15 amino acids. J gave up 2 bases and V 8 bases, and 3 bases lay outside the gene matches. Germline loops: CDR1 SNHLY, CDR2 FYNNEI. The CDR3 spells CASGGLAGAYNEQFF. The CDR3 region has the DNA TGTGCCAGCGGAGGACTAGCGGGGGCCTACAATGAGCAGTTCTTC.

This clone was recorded only once. V is TRBV5-4 and J is TRBJ2-5; maybe TRBD2 (6 bases). The J call could be wrong; TRBJ2-7 is a better fit for the DNA end. Germline lookup yields CDR1 SGHNT and CDR2 YYREEE (reference sequence). The CDR3 spans 11 residues. The CDR3: CASSRSGEQYF. DNA for the CDR3: TGTGCCAGCAGCCGTAGCGGCGAGCAGTACTTC.

The V and J genes are TRBV5-1 and TRBJ2-5; TRBD2 matches at 8 bases. V dropped 2 bases and J dropped 2; count of bases not matched to a gene: 8. This CDR3 region has 16 residues. Per the germline V gene, CDR1 is SGHRS and CDR2 is YFSETQ. CDR3: CASSFGWTSTQETQYF. The CDR3 region has the DNA TGCGCCAGCAGCTTTGGCTGGACTAGCACACAAGAGACCCAGTACTTC.

V gene TRBV4-2 combines with J gene TRBJ2-1; TRBD2 agrees at 14 bases. The V gene's germline CDR1 is LGHNA and CDR2 YNFKEQ. Losses at the gene ends were 4 bases for V and 4 bases for J; bases not matched to a gene: 9. The CDR3 spans 18 residues. In DNA, the CDR3 is TGTGCCAGCAGCCCAAGACTAGCGGGAGGGCCCTCGTACAATGAGCAGTTCTTC. This translates into CASSPRLAGGPSYNEQFF.